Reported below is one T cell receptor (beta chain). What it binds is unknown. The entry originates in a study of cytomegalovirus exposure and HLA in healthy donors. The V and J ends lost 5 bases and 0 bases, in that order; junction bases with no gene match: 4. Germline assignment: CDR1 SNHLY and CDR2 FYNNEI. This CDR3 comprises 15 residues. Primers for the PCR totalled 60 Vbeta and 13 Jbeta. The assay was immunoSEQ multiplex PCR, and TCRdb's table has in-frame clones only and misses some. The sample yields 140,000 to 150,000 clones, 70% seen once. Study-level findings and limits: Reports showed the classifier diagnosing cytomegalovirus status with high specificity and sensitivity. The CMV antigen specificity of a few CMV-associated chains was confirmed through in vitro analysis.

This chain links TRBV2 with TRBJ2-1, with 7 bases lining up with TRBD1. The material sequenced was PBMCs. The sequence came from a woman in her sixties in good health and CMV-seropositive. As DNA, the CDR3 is TGTGCCAGCAGTTCACAGGGGAGCTCCTACAATGAGCAGTTCTTC. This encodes CASSSQGSSYNEQFF.